This TCR beta chain stems from a study of cytomegalovirus exposure and HLA in healthy donors. Study-wide results and caveats: Among TCR beta chains, those listed as cytomegalovirus-associated numbered more than 150. The study found most TCR sequences rare, yet found some public TCRs in many donors. In vitro data verified a few CMV-associated chains as specific for CMV antigens.

The donors formed part of the approximately 120-subject validation cohort, distinct from the approximately 670-subject first cohort. The V end was cut by 3 bases, the J end by 7 bases, with 7 bases between. In germline, CDR1 is SGHNT, CDR2 YYREEE (reference sequence). The CDR3 totals 11 residues. In regard to this clone: Antigen unknown.

The data were produced by immunoSEQ multiplex PCR, yet TCRdb's version contains in-frame clones alone and is incomplete. There are just under 150,000 clones in the sample; 87% occur only once, and less than 5.5% lies in the top ten. This TCR came from a man between 18 and 29 years old in good health and CMV-seropositive. V usage is TRBV5-4 and J usage is TRBJ1-2, with D maybe TRBD1 (6 bases). The sequencing input was PBMCs. CDR3 protein: CASSSGAGYTF. The CDR3 DNA reads as TGTGCCAGCAGCTCAGGGGCTGGCTACACCTTC. Full variable domain (rest looked up from reference TRBV5-4 and TRBJ1-2): ETGVTQSPTHLIKTRGQQVTLRCSSQSGHNTVSWYQQALGQGPQFIFQYYREEENGRGNFPPRFSGLQFPNYSSELNVNALELDDSALYLCASSSGAGYTFGSGTRLTVV.